This is a list of T cell receptor beta chains from one sample in a study of T cell changes during pregnancy in multiple sclerosis. The repertoire was sequenced with immunoSEQ multiplex PCR; TCRdb's copy has only in-frame clones and lacks some. This sample has tens of thousands of clones; more than 85% occur once, and the top ten carry roughly 1.1%. The sample was peripheral blood, taken after pregnancy. Receptor source: a female donor in good health, enrolled as a control in a pregnancy study. CDR3s include the opening cysteine and the closing phenylalanine or tryptophan. Fields, in order: V gene, J gene, D gene, CDR3 protein, CDR3 DNA. The D gene is left open where the match is weak.

v_call: TRBV18; j_call: TRBJ2-1; d_call: TRBD1; cdr3_aa: CASSPGQDNNEQFF; cdr3_nt: TGTGCCAGCTCACCGGGACAGGATAACAATGAGCAGTTCTTC
v_call: TRBV7-8; j_call: TRBJ2-1; d_call: .; cdr3_aa: CASSSPPHRNEQFF; cdr3_nt: TGTGCCAGCAGCTCACCTCCCCACAGGAATGAGCAGTTCTTC
v_call: TRBV5-1; j_call: TRBJ1-6; d_call: TRBD1; cdr3_aa: CASSLASPRGRGSYNSPLHF; cdr3_nt: TGCGCCAGCAGCTTGGCTTCCCCCAGGGGGCGAGGTTCCTATAATTCACCCCTCCACTTT
v_call: TRBV27; j_call: TRBJ1-1; d_call: .; cdr3_aa: CASSKQTPNTEAFF; cdr3_nt: TGTGCCAGCAGTAAACAGACCCCGAACACTGAAGCTTTCTTT
v_call: TRBV10-3; j_call: TRBJ2-1; d_call: .; cdr3_aa: CAISESGAPRYNEQFF; cdr3_nt: TGTGCCATCAGTGAGTCGGGGGCCCCCCGGTACAATGAGCAGTTCTTC
v_call: TRBV9; j_call: TRBJ2-6; d_call: TRBD2; cdr3_aa: CASSVGGGVLTF; cdr3_nt: TGTGCCAGCAGCGTAGGGGGGGGCGTCCTGACTTTC
v_call: TRBV7-2; j_call: TRBJ2-5; d_call: TRBD2; cdr3_aa: CASSVLGGSGETQYF; cdr3_nt: TGTGCCAGCAGCGTCCTGGGCGGGAGCGGTGAGACCCAGTACTTC
v_call: TRBV11-3; j_call: TRBJ1-3; d_call: .; cdr3_aa: CASSLGTPGAGNTIYF; cdr3_nt: TGTGCCAGCAGCTTAGGTACTCCGGGAGCTGGAAACACCATATATTTT
v_call: TRBV18; j_call: TRBJ1-5; d_call: TRBD1; cdr3_aa: CASGQGKGNQPQHF; cdr3_nt: TGTGCCAGCGGACAGGGAAAGGGCAATCAGCCCCAGCATTTT
v_call: TRBV15; j_call: TRBJ1-5; d_call: .; cdr3_aa: CATSRDPGWGNQPQHF; cdr3_nt: TGTGCCACCAGCAGAGATCCGGGATGGGGCAATCAGCCCCAGCATTTT
v_call: TRBV4-3; j_call: TRBJ1-1; d_call: TRBD1; cdr3_aa: CASSSRDRMNTEAFF; cdr3_nt: TGCGCCAGCAGCTCCCGGGACAGGATGAACACTGAAGCTTTCTTT
v_call: TRBV5-1; j_call: TRBJ1-6; d_call: .; cdr3_aa: CASSLVDATGPSSYNSPLHF; cdr3_nt: TGCGCCAGCAGCTTGGTTGATGCGACAGGTCCTAGCTCCTATAATTCACCCCTCCACTTT
v_call: TRBV10-1; j_call: TRBJ1-5; d_call: .; cdr3_aa: CASSESSNQGFQPQHF; cdr3_nt: TGCGCCAGCAGTGAGTCGTCCAATCAGGGGTTTCAGCCCCAGCATTTT
v_call: TRBV5-1; j_call: TRBJ2-7; d_call: TRBD2; cdr3_aa: CASSSASGASYEQYF; cdr3_nt: TGCGCCAGCAGCTCGGCTAGCGGGGCCTCCTACGAGCAGTACTTC
v_call: TRBV28; j_call: TRBJ2-3; d_call: TRBD1; cdr3_aa: CASRSFGTGVTDTQYF; cdr3_nt: TGTGCCAGCAGATCGTTCGGGACAGGGGTAACAGATACGCAGTATTTT
v_call: TRBV15; j_call: TRBJ1-6; d_call: TRBD1; cdr3_aa: CATSRGTGGASSPLHF; cdr3_nt: TGTGCCACCAGCAGAGGGACAGGGGGCGCGTCCTCACCCCTCCACTTT
v_call: TRBV27; j_call: TRBJ1-6; d_call: TRBD1; cdr3_aa: CASSIRGQYNSPLHF; cdr3_nt: TGTGCCAGCAGTATTCGGGGACAGTATAATTCACCCCTCCACTTT
v_call: TRBV6-5; j_call: TRBJ2-7; d_call: .; cdr3_aa: CASNRLRSYEQYF; cdr3_nt: TGTGCCAGCAATCGTTTGCGGTCCTACGAGCAGTACTTC
v_call: TRBV7-9; j_call: TRBJ1-4; d_call: TRBD1; cdr3_aa: CASSLRGDSNEKLFF; cdr3_nt: TGTGCCAGCAGCTTACGCGGGGACAGCAATGAAAAACTGTTTTTT
v_call: TRBV7-9; j_call: TRBJ1-2; d_call: TRBD1; cdr3_aa: CASSQETGGGGYTF; cdr3_nt: TGTGCCAGCAGCCAAGAAACAGGGGGCGGTGGCTACACCTTC
v_call: TRBV12-5; j_call: TRBJ2-2; d_call: .; cdr3_aa: CASGPAGREGGELFF; cdr3_nt: TGTGCTAGTGGTCCAGCAGGGCGGGAAGGTGGGGAGCTGTTTTTT
v_call: TRBV5-1; j_call: TRBJ2-7; d_call: .; cdr3_aa: CASSLDSWGTLKSSYEQYF; cdr3_nt: TGCGCCAGCAGCTTGGACTCATGGGGGACATTGAAAAGCTCCTACGAGCAGTACTTC